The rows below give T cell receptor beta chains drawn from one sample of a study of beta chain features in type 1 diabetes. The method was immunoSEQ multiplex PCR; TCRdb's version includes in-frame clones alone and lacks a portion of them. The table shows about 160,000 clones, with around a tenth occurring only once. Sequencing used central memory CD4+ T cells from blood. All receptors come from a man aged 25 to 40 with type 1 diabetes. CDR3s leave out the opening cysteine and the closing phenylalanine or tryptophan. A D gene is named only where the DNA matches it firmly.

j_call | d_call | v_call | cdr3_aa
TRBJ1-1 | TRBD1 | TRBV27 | ASSTGVYTEAF
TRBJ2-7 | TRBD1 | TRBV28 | ASSPGQSYEQY
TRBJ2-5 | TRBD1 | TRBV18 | ASSPFGQGAGETQY
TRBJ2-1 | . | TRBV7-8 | ASSNPRDNEQF
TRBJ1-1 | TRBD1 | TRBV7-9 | ASSFRTGETEAF
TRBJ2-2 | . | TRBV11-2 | ASSLRTISWELF
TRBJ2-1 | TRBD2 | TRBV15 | ATSRGTSLSYNEQF
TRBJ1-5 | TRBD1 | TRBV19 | ASSTGKNQPQH
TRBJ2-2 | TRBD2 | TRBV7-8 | ASRSGLAANTGELF
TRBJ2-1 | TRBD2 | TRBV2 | ASRGLAAYNEQF
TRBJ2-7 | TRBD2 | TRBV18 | ASSPGGSSYEQY
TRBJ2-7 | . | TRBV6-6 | ASTTTQGNPYEQY